A single sample is the source of the 25 T cell receptor beta chains below, sequenced in a study of CD8 T cells in ankylosing spondylitis. From the 5' RACE reads, TCRdb called clonotypes with MiXCR, one entry per CDR3 protein. The repertoire holds about 100,000 distinct CDR3 sequences, with about 8% as singletons. Sequencing used blood, either unsorted or a sorted T cell fraction (not recorded which). Receptors were obtained from a male donor with ankylosing spondylitis or in good health (not recorded which).

This clonotype has at least ten counts. This chain joins TRBV20-1 and TRBJ2-3; 8 bases map to TRBD2. Germline V CDR1 and CDR2: DFQATT, SNEGSKA (reference sequence). V trimming: 4 bases; J trimming: 5 bases; junction bases outside the gene matches: 5. The CDR3 is 13 amino acids. CDR3 nucleotides: TGCAGTGCTAAGACGGGAGGGGAAGATACGCAGTATTTT. It translates to CSAKTGGEDTQYF.

This clonotype has more than one count but fewer than ten. V usage is TRBV3-1 and J usage is TRBJ1-2, with D perhaps matching TRBD1 (5 bases). In germline, CDR1 is LGHDT, CDR2 YNNKEL (reference sequence). Trimming took off 0 bases at V and 5 bases at J, with 16 bases between the two ends. The CDR3 length is 16 residues. Here the CDR3 reads CASSQDRRRTSYGYTF. The CDR3 DNA follows: TGTGCCAGCAGCCAAGATCGCCGACGGACATCATATGGCTACACCTTC.

This clonotype showed up just a few times. V usage is TRBV27 and J usage is TRBJ1-1; D gene ambiguous. There are 14 residues in the CDR3. V shed 6 bases and J shed 0 bases, with 11 bases lying between them. CDR1 and CDR2 from the germline V gene are MNHEY and SMNVEV (reference sequence). The CDR3 loop is CASRLRGLNTEAFF. The CDR3 DNA reads as TGTGCCAGCAGGTTACGGGGTTTGAACACTGAAGCTTTCTTT.

The V and J genes are TRBV18 and TRBJ1-2, with 8 bases identical to TRBD1. CDR3 length equals 14 residues. Trimming at V came to 6 bases and at J to 3 bases, leaving 6 bases not matched to a gene. Germline assignment: CDR1 KGHSH and CDR2 LQKENI. The CDR3 reads CASSVLDRDYGYTF. DNA for the CDR3: TGTGCCAGCTCTGTTCTGGACAGGGACTATGGCTACACCTTC.

The chain couples TRBV9 to TRBJ1-1; D unresolved. CDR3 length: 14 amino acids. Germline CDR1 reads SGDLS; CDR2 reads YYNGEE. The CDR3 DNA is TGTGTCAACAGCCCTTCGTCAATGAACACTGAAGCTTTCTTT. It specifies CVNSPSSMNTEAFF.

The chain links TRBV6-2 or TRBV6-3 to TRBJ2-5; tentatively, D is TRBD1 (6 bases). This CDR3 contains 15 residues. Germline CDR1 and CDR2: MNHEY and SVGEGT. With 2 bases removed from V and 1 base from J, the gap between germline ends came to 11 bases. The CDR3 nucleotides are TGTGCCAGCAGTTACCTAGGACAGCCCCAAGAGACCCAGTACTTC. This gives the protein CASSYLGQPQETQYF.

Only a few counts were recorded for this clonotype. The chain employs TRBV7-2 and TRBJ1-3, with a weak D call TRBD1 (5 bases). Germline CDR1 reads SGHTA; CDR2 reads FQGNSA. The V end was cut by 8 bases, the J end by 0 bases, with 8 bases between. This CDR3 contains 13 residues. The CDR3 loop is CASGTNSGNTIYF. The CDR3 DNA reads as TGTGCCAGCGGGACGAACTCTGGAAACACCATATATTTT.

This clonotype was seen many times. This chain uses TRBV5-1 with TRBJ2-5; a possible D gene is TRBD1 (7 bases). The CDR3 has 15 residues. The germline V gene has CDR1 SGHRS and CDR2 YFSETQ. V was pared by 4 bases and J by 4 bases, with 17 bases between. In nucleotides, the CDR3 is TGCGCCAGCAGCCCGGTATCAGGGGGGTCAGAGACCCAGTACTTC. Its protein is CASSPVSGGSETQYF. The whole variable domain, filled in from reference TRBV5-1 and TRBJ2-5, reads KAGVTQTPRYLIKTRGQQVTLSCSPISGHRSVSWYQQTPGQGLQFLFEYFSETQRNKGNFPGRFSGRQFSNSRSEMNVSTLELGDSALYLCASSPVSGGSETQYFGPGTRLLVL.

This clonotype was picked up many times. The J gene is TRBJ2-2, the V gene TRBV6-1; 10 bases are a match to TRBD1. The CDR3 loop spans 14 amino acids. CDR1 and CDR2 (germline): MNHNS, SASEGT. V shed 7 bases, J shed 5 bases, and the junction held 4 bases outside the gene matches. In DNA, the CDR3 is TGTGCCAGCAACGTGGACAGGGGGACCGGGGAGCTGTTTTTT. Protein product: CASNVDRGTGELFF.

In its sample, this clonotype was seen many times. V and J are TRBV11-2 and TRBJ2-5; 9 nucleotides align to TRBD2. Losses at the gene ends were 1 base for V and 1 base for J; bases not matched to a gene: 7. Germline V CDR1 and CDR2: SGHAT, FQNNGV. This CDR3 region has 17 residues. The CDR3: CASSLGVVRGGQETQYF. In DNA, the CDR3 is TGTGCCAGCAGCTTAGGGGTGGTGCGGGGGGGCCAAGAGACCCAGTACTTC.

This clonotype was counted at least ten times. The CDR3 is CASSQGGRGTDTQYF. The CDR3 nucleotides are TGTGCCAGCAGCCAAGGGGGGCGTGGCACAGATACGCAGTATTTT. The chain uses TRBV14 and TRBJ2-3; the D gene is possibly TRBD1 (6 bases). CDR1 is SGHDN and CDR2 is FVKESK in the germline V gene. There are 15 residues in the CDR3. Trimming removed 1 base at V and 1 base at J, with 9 bases between.

In this sample, this clonotype turned up many times. This chain's CDR3 is CASSPGFSRGGSHEQYF. The CDR3 bases are TGTGCCAGCAGCCCCGGCTTCTCAAGAGGAGGGAGCCACGAGCAGTACTTC. The chain couples TRBV9 to TRBJ2-7, with D maybe TRBD2 (6 bases). The CDR3 is made up of 17 amino acids. CDR1 and CDR2 from the germline V gene are SGDLS and YYNGEE. The V end lost 4 bases, the J end lost 5 bases, and 25 bases lay between the germline ends.

This clonotype was detected many times. The chain joins TRBV2 to TRBJ2-1; 11 nucleotides agree with TRBD1. Germline trimming cut 8 bases from V and 6 bases from J; bases unmatched to any gene: 6. CDR1 is SNHLY, CDR2 FYNNEI, per germline. This CDR3 is 14 amino acids long. The CDR3 protein is CASSRDRGSNEQFF. The CDR3 DNA follows: TGTGCCAGCTCGCGGGACAGGGGGAGCAATGAGCAGTTCTTC.

This clonotype has at least ten counts. This chain links TRBV20-1 with TRBJ1-3, with D unresolved. Trimming cost V 2 bases and J 4 bases, with 3 bases left between them. CDR1 DFQATT and CDR2 SNEGSKA come from the germline V gene (reference sequence). CDR3 length: 11 residues. The CDR3 sequence: CSARLGNTIYF. Here the CDR3 DNA reads TGCAGTGCTAGATTGGGAAACACCATATATTTT.

This clonotype was counted many times. The rearrangement uses TRBV7-2 and TRBJ1-5; no firm D call. CDR1 is SGHTA, CDR2 FQGNSA, per germline. V was trimmed by 4 bases and J by 0 bases, leaving 10 bases between them. The CDR3 has 15 amino acids. The CDR3 spells CASSYYGDSNQPQHF. The CDR3 nucleotides read TGTGCCAGCAGCTACTACGGAGATAGCAATCAGCCCCAGCATTTT.

There are many counts of this clonotype. V and J are TRBV6-2 or TRBV6-3 and TRBJ2-1; D may correspond to TRBD1 or TRBD2 (5 bases each). The CDR3 runs 14 residues. Trimming took 10 bases from V and 1 from J, leaving 14 bases between them. From germline, CDR1 is MNHEY and CDR2 SVGEGT. The CDR3 DNA is TGTGCCATAGCGATAAGGGGTTCCTACAATGAGCAGTTCTTC. This sequence encodes CAIAIRGSYNEQFF.

This clonotype was seen a few times. The rearrangement joins TRBV7-3 to TRBJ2-2; D may be TRBD1 (5 bases). The CDR3 contains 12 residues. The V end was cut by 7 bases, the J end by 5 bases, with 8 bases between. CDR1 and CDR2 from the germline V gene are SGHTA and FQGTGA. The CDR3 reads CASNQGTGELFF. The CDR3 DNA is TGTGCCAGCAACCAGGGTACCGGGGAGCTGTTTTTT.

This clonotype was seen repeatedly, ten times or more. The chain employs TRBV6-5 and TRBJ1-1; unclear D gene. V dropped 6 bases and J dropped 1 base, with 12 bases sitting between them. Germline CDR1 reads MNHEY; CDR2 reads SVGAGI. The length of the CDR3 is 14 residues. This chain's CDR3 is CASSSSQANTEAFF. The CDR3 nucleotides are TGTGCCAGCAGCTCCTCCCAGGCGAACACTGAAGCTTTCTTT.

At least ten counts were recorded for this clonotype. No DNA is shown, since the ends of the CDR3 on it are uncertain; the CDR3 is the one TCRdb lists. The chain recombines TRBV7-5 with TRBJ2-7; the table's D call, TRBD1, was not checked against the DNA. TRBV7-5 counts as a pseudogene. The CDR3 is 18 residues long, ends included. The CDR3 is CISVPEAQGQGPSYEQYF.

The table lists this clonotype with many counts. This chain links TRBV6-2 or TRBV6-3 with TRBJ2-3; D is ambiguous. The CDR3 has 16 amino acids. Trimming took off 3 bases at V and 1 base at J, with 14 bases between the two ends. The germline gives CDR1 MNHEY, CDR2 SVGEGT. The CDR3, as DNA: TGTGCCAGCAGTTATGGGCGAGGCTTCGGCACAGATACGCAGTATTTT. It translates to CASSYGRGFGTDTQYF.

This clonotype was seen repeatedly, ten times or more. The J gene is TRBJ1-4, the V gene TRBV29-1, with 7 bases matching TRBD1. J gave up 0 bases and V 7 bases, and 5 bases lay outside the gene matches. CDR1 and CDR2 from the germline V gene are SQVTM and ANQGSEA. The length of the CDR3 is 14 residues. The CDR3: CSAGQSATNEKLFF. The CDR3 DNA reads as TGCAGCGCGGGACAGAGTGCAACTAATGAAAAACTGTTTTTT.

The sample holds many counts of this clonotype. The chain joins TRBV7-9 to TRBJ2-7, with TRBD1 identical over 8 bases. In germline, CDR1 is SEHNR, CDR2 FQNEAQ (reference sequence). With 4 bases clipped from V and 5 bases from J, the junction kept 7 bases outside the gene matches. The CDR3 sequence is 14 residues long. CDR3 sequence reads: CASSSSGGLDEQYF. DNA for the CDR3: TGTGCCAGCAGCTCATCAGGGGGCCTCGACGAGCAGTACTTC.

This clonotype was found a few times. This chain connects TRBV29-1 to TRBJ1-1, with TRBD1 as a possible D gene (5 bases). Per germline, CDR1 SQVTM and CDR2 ANQGSEA. The CDR3 spans 13 residues. V was pared by 4 bases and J by 0 bases, with 9 bases between. For the CDR3, the DNA is TGCAGCGTTGTCAAGGGGATGAACACTGAAGCTTTCTTT. Translation: CSVVKGMNTEAFF.

The sample holds many counts of this clonotype. The chain combines TRBV20-1 with TRBJ2-1; D not certain. There are 12 residues in the CDR3. Germline CDR1 DFQATT, CDR2 SNEGSKA (reference sequence). The V and J ends lost 3 bases and 5 bases respectively, with 8 bases between them. CDR3 sequence: CSARRPNNEQFF. As DNA, the CDR3 is TGCAGTGCTAGGCGACCGAACAATGAGCAGTTCTTC.

This clonotype was found many times. The chain links TRBV20-1 to TRBJ2-1, with 8 bases matching TRBD2. Germline V gene lookup returns CDR1 DFQATT and CDR2 SNEGSKA (reference sequence). Germline trimming cut 0 bases from V and 4 bases from J; bases unmatched to any gene: 5. The CDR3 is 15 residues long. CDR3 sequence (DNA): TGCAGTGCTAGAGATCGGGCTAGCGGGTACAATGAGCAGTTCTTC. It yields the protein CSARDRASGYNEQFF.